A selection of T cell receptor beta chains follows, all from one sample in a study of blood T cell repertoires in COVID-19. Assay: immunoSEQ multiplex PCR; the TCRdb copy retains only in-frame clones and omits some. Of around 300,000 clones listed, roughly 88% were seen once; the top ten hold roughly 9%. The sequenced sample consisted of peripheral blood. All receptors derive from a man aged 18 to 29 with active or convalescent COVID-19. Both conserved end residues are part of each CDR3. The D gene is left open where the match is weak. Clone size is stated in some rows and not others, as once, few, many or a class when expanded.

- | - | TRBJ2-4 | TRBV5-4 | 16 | CASSLGFGLAKNIQYF | TGTGCCAGCAGCTTGGGATTTGGACTAGCCAAAAACATTCAGTACTTC
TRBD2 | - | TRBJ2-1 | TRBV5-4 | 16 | CASSPKLAGGPYEQFF | TGTGCCAGCAGCCCGAAACTAGCGGGGGGGCCTTATGAGCAGTTCTTC
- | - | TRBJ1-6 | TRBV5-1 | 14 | CASSLQGTNSPLHF | TGCGCCAGCAGCTTGCAGGGGACTAATTCACCCCTCCACTTT
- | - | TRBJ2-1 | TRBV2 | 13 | CASGDPYGNEQFF | TGTGCCAGCGGCGACCCCTACGGGAATGAGCAGTTCTTC
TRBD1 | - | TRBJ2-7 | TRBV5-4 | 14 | CASSFGTGGSEQYF | TGTGCCAGCAGCTTCGGGACAGGGGGGAGCGAGCAGTACTTC
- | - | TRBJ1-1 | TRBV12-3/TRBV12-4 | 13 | CASSVGGATEAFF | TGTGCCAGCAGCGTCGGGGGGGCGACTGAAGCTTTCTTT
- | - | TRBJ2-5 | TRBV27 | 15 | CASSGIDGQGETQYF | TGTGCCAGCAGCGGTATTGACGGGCAGGGGGAGACCCAGTACTTC
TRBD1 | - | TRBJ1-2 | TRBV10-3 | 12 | CAITGQGDGYTF | TGTGCCATCACCGGACAGGGCGATGGCTACACCTTC
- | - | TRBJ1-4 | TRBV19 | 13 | CASRGRGDEKLFF | TGTGCCAGTAGGGGCAGGGGAGACGAAAAACTGTTTTTT
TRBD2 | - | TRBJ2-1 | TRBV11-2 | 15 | CASSLGIAGYNEQFF | TGTGCCAGCAGCTTAGGGATAGCGGGGTACAATGAGCAGTTCTTC
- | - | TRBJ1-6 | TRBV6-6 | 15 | CASSYDGKRNSPLHF | TGTGCCAGCAGTTACGACGGGAAAAGGAATTCACCCCTCCACTTT
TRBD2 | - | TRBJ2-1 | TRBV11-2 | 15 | CASSLGRGSYNEQFF | TGTGCCAGCAGCTTGGGGCGGGGGTCCTACAATGAGCAGTTCTTC
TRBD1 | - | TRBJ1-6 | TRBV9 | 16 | CASSPRTGGYNSPLHF | TGTGCCAGCAGCCCCAGGACAGGGGGCTATAATTCACCCCTCCACTTT
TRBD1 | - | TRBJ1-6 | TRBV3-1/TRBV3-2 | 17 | CASSNSDRDRVVSPLHF | TGTGCCAGCAGCAACTCTGACCGGGACAGGGTTGTTTCACCCCTCCACTTT
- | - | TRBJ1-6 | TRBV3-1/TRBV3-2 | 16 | CASSQGASVYNSPLHF | TGTGCCAGCAGCCAAGGGGCCTCAGTTTATAATTCACCCCTCCACTTT
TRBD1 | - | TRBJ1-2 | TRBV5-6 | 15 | CASSLADRGPYGYTF | TGTGCCAGCAGCTTGGCTGACAGGGGGCCGTATGGCTACACCTTC
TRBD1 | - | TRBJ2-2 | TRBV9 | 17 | CASSLSAAGGNTGELFF | TGTGCCAGCAGCCTCTCCGCCGCAGGGGGGAACACCGGGGAGCTGTTTTTT
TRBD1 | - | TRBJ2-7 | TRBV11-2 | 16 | CASTVLGQGSHYEQYF | TGTGCCAGCACTGTACTCGGACAGGGCTCCCACTACGAGCAGTACTTC
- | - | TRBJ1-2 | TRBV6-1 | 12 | CASSERRYGYTF | TGTGCCAGCAGTGAACGGCGGTATGGCTACACCTTC
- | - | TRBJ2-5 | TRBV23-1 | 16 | CASSQQTALHQETQYF | TGCGCCAGCAGTCAGCAGACAGCTCTGCACCAAGAGACCCAGTACTTC
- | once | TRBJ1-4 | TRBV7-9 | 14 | CASSLDLGKGKLFF | TGTGCCAGCAGCTTAGATCTGGGCAAGGGGAAACTGTTTTTT
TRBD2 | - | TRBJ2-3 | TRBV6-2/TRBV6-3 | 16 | CASSYSRGEGTDTQYF | TGTGCCAGCAGTTACTCACGGGGGGAAGGTACAGATACGCAGTATTTT
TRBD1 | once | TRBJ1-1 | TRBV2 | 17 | CASSPRDRGMILTEAFF | TGTGCCAGCAGTCCCAGGGACAGGGGGATGATCCTCACTGAAGCTTTCTTT
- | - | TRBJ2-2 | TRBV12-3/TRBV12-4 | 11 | CATTGPGELFF | TGTGCCACCACAGGCCCCGGGGAGCTGTTTTTT
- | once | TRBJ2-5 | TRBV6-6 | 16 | CASSPSSSPLGETQYF | TGTGCCAGCAGCCCATCTAGCTCACCCCTGGGAGAGACCCAGTACTTC
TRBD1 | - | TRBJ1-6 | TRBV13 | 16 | CASSQRDWDRVSPLHF | TGTGCCAGCAGCCAAAGGGATTGGGACAGGGTCTCACCCCTCCACTTT
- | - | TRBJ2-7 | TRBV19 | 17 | CASSMGPPGTDYYEQYF | TGTGCCAGTAGTATGGGTCCTCCCGGGACGGACTATTACGAGCAGTACTTC
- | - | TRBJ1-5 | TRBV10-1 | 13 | CASSDGQNQPQHF | TGCGCCAGCAGTGATGGGCAGAATCAGCCCCAGCATTTT
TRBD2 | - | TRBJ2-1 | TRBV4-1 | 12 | CASSHGGEEQFF | TGCGCCAGCAGCCACGGGGGGGAGGAGCAGTTCTTC
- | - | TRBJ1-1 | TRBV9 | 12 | CASSDRDTEAFF | TGTGCCAGCAGCGACCGGGACACTGAAGCTTTCTTT
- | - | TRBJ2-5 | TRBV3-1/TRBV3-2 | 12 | CASSQSRETQYF | TGTGCCAGCAGCCAAAGCCGAGAGACCCAGTACTTC
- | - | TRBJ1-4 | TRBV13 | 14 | CASSLNPYREKLFF | TGTGCCAGCAGCTTAAACCCTTACCGGGAAAAACTGTTTTTT
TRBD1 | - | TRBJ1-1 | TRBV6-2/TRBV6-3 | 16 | CASSYYGDRVHTEAFF | TGTGCCAGCAGTTACTACGGGGACAGGGTGCACACTGAAGCTTTCTTT
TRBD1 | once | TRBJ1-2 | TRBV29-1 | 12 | CSAPRQGHGYTF | TGCAGCGCCCCCCGACAGGGACATGGCTACACCTTC
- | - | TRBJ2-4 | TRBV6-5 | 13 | CASMGPGRNIQYF | TGTGCCAGCATGGGCCCTGGGAGAAACATTCAGTACTTC
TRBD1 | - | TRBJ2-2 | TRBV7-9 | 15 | CASSLHRGLDGELFF | TGTGCCAGCAGCTTACACAGGGGGCTTGACGGGGAGCTGTTTTTT
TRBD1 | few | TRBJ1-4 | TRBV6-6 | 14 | CASSGQVAGEKLFF | TGTGCCAGCAGTGGACAGGTTGCAGGTGAAAAACTGTTTTTT
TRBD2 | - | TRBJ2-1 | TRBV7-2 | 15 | CASTAGGGSYNEQFF | TGTGCCAGCACCGCTGGCGGGGGGTCCTACAATGAGCAGTTCTTC
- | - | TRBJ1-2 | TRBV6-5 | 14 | CASSIDTGSYGYTF | TGTGCCAGCAGTATAGACACAGGGTCCTATGGCTACACCTTC
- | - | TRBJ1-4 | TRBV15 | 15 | CATSSTGFTNEKLFF | TGTGCCACCAGCAGTACAGGGTTCACTAATGAAAAACTGTTTTTT
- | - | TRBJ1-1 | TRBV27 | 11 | CASWGGNLAFF | TGTGCCAGCTGGGGGGGAAATTTAGCTTTCTTT
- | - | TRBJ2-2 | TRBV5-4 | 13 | CASSLDSPGELFF | TGTGCCAGCAGCTTGGATAGCCCCGGGGAGCTGTTTTTT
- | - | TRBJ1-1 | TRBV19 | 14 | CASSIGGLNTEAFF | TGTGCCAGTAGTATCGGCGGCTTGAACACTGAAGCTTTCTTT
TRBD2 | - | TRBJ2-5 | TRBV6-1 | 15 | CASSELRGGQETQYF | TGTGCCAGCAGTGAACTTCGGGGAGGGCAAGAGACCCAGTACTTC
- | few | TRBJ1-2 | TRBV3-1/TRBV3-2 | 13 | CASSPDRNYGYTF | TGTGCCAGCAGCCCGGACAGAAACTATGGCTACACCTTC
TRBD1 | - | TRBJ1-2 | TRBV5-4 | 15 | CASSPGDRGSLGYTF | TGTGCCAGCAGCCCGGGGGACAGGGGTTCTTTAGGCTACACCTTC
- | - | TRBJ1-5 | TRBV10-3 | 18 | CAISGLIGGGPGNQPQHF | TGTGCCATCAGTGGGTTAATTGGGGGAGGGCCAGGCAATCAGCCCCAGCATTTT
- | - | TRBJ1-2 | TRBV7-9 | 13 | CASLQTTNYGYTF | TGTGCCAGCCTTCAGACTACTAACTATGGCTACACCTTC
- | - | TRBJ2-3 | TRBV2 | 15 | CASSVRDTSTDTQYF | TGTGCCAGCAGTGTCCGGGACACAAGCACAGATACGCAGTATTTT
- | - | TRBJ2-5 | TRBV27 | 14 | CASSLTARGETQYF | TGTGCCAGCAGTTTAACGGCCCGGGGTGAGACCCAGTACTTC
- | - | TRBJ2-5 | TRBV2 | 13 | CASFLGRAETQYF | TGTGCCAGCTTCCTCGGGCGGGCAGAGACCCAGTACTTC
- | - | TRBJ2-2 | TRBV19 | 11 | CASTDSGELFF | TGTGCCAGTACCGACTCCGGGGAGCTGTTTTTT
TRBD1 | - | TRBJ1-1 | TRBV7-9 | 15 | CASSLGDRLNTEAFF | TGTGCCAGCAGCTTGGGGGACAGGCTGAACACTGAAGCTTTCTTT
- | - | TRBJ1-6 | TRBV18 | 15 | CASSPHRVWNSPLHF | TGTGCCAGCTCACCACACAGGGTGTGGAATTCACCCCTCCACTTT
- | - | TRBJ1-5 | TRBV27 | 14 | CASSPGQINQPQHF | TGTGCCAGCAGTCCAGGACAGATTAATCAGCCCCAGCATTTT
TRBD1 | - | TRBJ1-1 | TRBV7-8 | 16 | CASRRPGTGGFTEAFF | TGTGCCAGCAGACGGCCCGGGACAGGGGGATTTACTGAAGCTTTCTTT
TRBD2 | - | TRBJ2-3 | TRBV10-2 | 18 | CASSEAGLAGGQVDTQYF | TGCGCCAGCAGTGAGGCGGGACTAGCGGGGGGGCAGGTAGATACGCAGTATTTT
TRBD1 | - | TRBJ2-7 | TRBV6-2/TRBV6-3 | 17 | CASSTQGGTGGVYEQYF | TGTGCCAGCAGTACGCAGGGGGGGACAGGGGGCGTCTACGAGCAGTACTTC
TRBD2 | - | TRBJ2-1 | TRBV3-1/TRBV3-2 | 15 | CASSRPGLADGEQFF | TGTGCCAGCAGCCGACCGGGACTAGCGGATGGTGAGCAGTTCTTC
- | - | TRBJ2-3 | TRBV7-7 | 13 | CASSSGGTDTQYF | TGTGCCAGCAGCTCCGGGGGCACAGATACGCAGTATTTT